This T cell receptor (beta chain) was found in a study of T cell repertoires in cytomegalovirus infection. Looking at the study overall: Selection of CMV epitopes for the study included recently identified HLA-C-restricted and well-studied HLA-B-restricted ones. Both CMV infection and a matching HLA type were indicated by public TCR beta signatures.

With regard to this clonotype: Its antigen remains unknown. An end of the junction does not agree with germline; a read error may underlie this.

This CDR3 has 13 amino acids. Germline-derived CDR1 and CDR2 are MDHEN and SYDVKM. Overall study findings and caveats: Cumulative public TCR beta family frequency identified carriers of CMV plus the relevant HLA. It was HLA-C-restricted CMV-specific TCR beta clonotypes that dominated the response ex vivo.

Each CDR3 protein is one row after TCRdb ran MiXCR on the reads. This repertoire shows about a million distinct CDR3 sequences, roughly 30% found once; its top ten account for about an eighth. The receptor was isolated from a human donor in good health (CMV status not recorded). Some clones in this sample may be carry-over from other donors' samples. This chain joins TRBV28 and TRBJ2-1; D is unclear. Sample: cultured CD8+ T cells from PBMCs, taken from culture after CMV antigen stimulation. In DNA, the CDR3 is TGTACCAGCAGTTTATCCGTCTACAATGAGCAGTTCTTC. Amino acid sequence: CTSSLSVYNEQFF.